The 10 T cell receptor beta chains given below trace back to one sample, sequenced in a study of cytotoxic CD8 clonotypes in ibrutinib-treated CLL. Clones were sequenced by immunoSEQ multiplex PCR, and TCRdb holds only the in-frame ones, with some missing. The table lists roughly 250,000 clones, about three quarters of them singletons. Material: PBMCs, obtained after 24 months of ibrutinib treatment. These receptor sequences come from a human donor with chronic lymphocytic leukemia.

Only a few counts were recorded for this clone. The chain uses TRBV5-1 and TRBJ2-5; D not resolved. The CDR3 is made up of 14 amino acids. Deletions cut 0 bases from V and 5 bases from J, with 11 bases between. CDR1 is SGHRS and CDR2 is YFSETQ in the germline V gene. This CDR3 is CASSLVGPEETQYF. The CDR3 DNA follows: TGCGCCAGCAGCTTGGTTGGGCCTGAGGAGACCCAGTACTTC.

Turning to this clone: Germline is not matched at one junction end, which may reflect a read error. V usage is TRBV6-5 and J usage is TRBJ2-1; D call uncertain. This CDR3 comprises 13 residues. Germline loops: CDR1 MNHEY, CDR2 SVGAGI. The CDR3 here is CASSFDSNNEQFF. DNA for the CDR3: TGTGCCAGCAGTTTCGACTCCAACAATGAGCAGTTCTTC.

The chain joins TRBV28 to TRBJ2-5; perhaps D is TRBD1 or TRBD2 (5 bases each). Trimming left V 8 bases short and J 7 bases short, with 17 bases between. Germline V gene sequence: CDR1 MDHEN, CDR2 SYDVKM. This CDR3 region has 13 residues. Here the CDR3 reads CASFSGTRRTQYF. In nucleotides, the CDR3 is TGTGCCAGCTTCTCCGGGACCCGGCGGACCCAGTACTTC.

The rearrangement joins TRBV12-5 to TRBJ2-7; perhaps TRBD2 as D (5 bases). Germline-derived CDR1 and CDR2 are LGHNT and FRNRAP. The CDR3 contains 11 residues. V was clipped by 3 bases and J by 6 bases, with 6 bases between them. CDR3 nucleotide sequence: TGTGCTAGTGGTTTCGGGGTCGAGCAGTACTTC. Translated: CASGFGVEQYF.

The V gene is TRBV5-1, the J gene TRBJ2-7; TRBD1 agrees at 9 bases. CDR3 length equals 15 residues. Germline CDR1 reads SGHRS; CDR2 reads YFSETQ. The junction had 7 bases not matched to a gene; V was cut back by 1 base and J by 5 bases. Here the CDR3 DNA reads TGCGCCAGCAGCTTGCGGTCGGGACAGGGCAACGAGCAGTACTTC. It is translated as CASSLRSGQGNEQYF.

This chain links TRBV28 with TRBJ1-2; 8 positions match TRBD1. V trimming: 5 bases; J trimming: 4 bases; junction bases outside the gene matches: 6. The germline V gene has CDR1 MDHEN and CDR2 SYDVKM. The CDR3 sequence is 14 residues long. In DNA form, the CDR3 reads TGTGCCAGCAGTCCTCCTCAGGGGGCCTATGGCTACACCTTC. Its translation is CASSPPQGAYGYTF.

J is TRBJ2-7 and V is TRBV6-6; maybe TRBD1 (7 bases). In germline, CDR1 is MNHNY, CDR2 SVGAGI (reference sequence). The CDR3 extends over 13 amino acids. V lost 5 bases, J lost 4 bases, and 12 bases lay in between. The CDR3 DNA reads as TGTGCCAGCAGTAATCAGGGGGGTTACGAGCAGTACTTC. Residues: CASSNQGGYEQYF.

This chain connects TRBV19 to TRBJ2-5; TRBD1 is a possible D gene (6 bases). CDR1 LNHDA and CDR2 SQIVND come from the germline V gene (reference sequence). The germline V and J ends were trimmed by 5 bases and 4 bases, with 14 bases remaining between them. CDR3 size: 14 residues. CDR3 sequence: CASSSTRGSETQYF. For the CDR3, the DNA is TGTGCCAGTAGTTCCACAAGGGGGTCAGAGACCCAGTACTTC.

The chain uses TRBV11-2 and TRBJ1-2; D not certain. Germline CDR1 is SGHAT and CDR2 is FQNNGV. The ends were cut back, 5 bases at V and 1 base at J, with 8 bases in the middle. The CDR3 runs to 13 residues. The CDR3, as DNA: TGTGCCAGCAGCCCGACTGGTAACTATGGCTACACCTTC. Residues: CASSPTGNYGYTF.

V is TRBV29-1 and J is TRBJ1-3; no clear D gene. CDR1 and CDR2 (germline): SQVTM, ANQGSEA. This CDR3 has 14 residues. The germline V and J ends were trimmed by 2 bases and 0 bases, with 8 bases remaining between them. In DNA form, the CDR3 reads TGCAGCGTTGAATTGGGGAGCTCTGGAAACACCATATATTTT. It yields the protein CSVELGSSGNTIYF. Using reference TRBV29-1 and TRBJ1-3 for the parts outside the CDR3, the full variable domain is SAVISQKPSRDICQRGTSLTIQCQVDSQVTMMFWYRQQPGQSLTLIATANQGSEATYESGFVIDKFPISRPNLTFSTLTVSNMSPEDSSIYLCSVELGSSGNTIYFGEGSWLTVV.